This TCR beta chain was captured in a study of lymphopenia after photon versus proton radiotherapy. Generated by immunoSEQ multiplex PCR, the TCRdb table keeps only in-frame clones and is missing some. The data contain around 160,000 clones, 88% of them singletons. This specimen consisted of peripheral blood, obtained from a patient treated with photon-based radiotherapy. The sequence was collected from a man between 45 and 60 years old with gastric cancer.

The CDR3 DNA follows: TGTGCCAGCAGGCCTAAAGGTTACTATGGCTACACCTTC. Translation gives CASRPKGYYGYTF. This chain uses TRBV6-5 with TRBJ1-2; D is uncertain. V gave up 6 bases and J gave up 3 bases, with 11 bases separating them. The CDR3 runs to 13 residues. Looked up from germline, CDR1 is MNHEY and CDR2 is SVGAGI.